These 27 T cell receptor beta chains came from one sample sequenced in a study of T cell changes during pregnancy in multiple sclerosis. Profiling relied on immunoSEQ multiplex PCR, and the TCRdb table lists in-frame clones only, not all of them. The data show fewer than 45,000 clones, with about nine tenths seen just once and roughly 0.7% held by the top ten. The sequencing here drew on CD4+ T cells from peripheral blood mononuclear cells, taken in the first trimester of pregnancy. These receptor sequences come from a female donor with multiple sclerosis, enrolled in a pregnancy study.

The chain recombines TRBV30 with TRBJ2-1; 10 nucleotides align to TRBD2. Germline V gene sequence: CDR1 GTSNPN, CDR2 SVGIG (reference sequence). The CDR3 is made up of 14 amino acids. The J segment lost 9 bases and the V segment lost 1 base, leaving 6 bases of the junction unmatched. CDR3 DNA: TGTGCCTGGAGTGCAAGCGGGAGGGCCGCTGAGCAGTTCTTC. Translating gives CAWSASGRAAEQFF.

The sample holds one count of this clone. The chain links TRBV5-1 to TRBJ2-7, with 9 bases that match TRBD1. The CDR3 totals 15 residues. J was trimmed by 0 bases and V by 5 bases; bases with no gene match: 6. Germline assignment: CDR1 SGHRS and CDR2 YFSETQ. The chain's CDR3 is CASSLDRGSSYEQYF. CDR3 nucleotide sequence: TGCGCCAGCAGTCTTGACAGGGGGAGCTCCTACGAGCAGTACTTC.

The chain recombines TRBV5-4 with TRBJ2-1, with 11 bases that match TRBD1. Per germline, CDR1 SGHNT and CDR2 YYREEE (reference sequence). V shed 4 bases, J shed 8 bases, and the junction held 14 bases outside the gene matches. The CDR3 contains 17 residues. In nucleotides, the CDR3 is TGTGCCAGCAGCCCATGGACAGGGGGCATGTGGGTCCATGAGCAGTTCTTC. This translates into CASSPWTGGMWVHEQFF. The whole variable domain, remainder taken from reference TRBV5-4 and TRBJ2-1, is ETGVTQSPTHLIKTRGQQVTLRCSSQSGHNTVSWYQQALGQGPQFIFQYYREEENGRGNFPPRFSGLQFPNYSSELNVNALELDDSALYLCASSPWTGGMWVHEQFFGPGTRLTVL.

This sequence joins TRBV7-6 and TRBJ2-7, with 8 positions matching TRBD2. The CDR3 consists of 14 residues. V gave up 0 bases and J gave up 6 bases; unmatched junction bases: 4. The V gene's germline CDR1 is SGHVS and CDR2 FNYEAQ. CDR3 nucleotide sequence: TGTGCCAGCAGCTTAGCGGGACTAGTGGGCGAGCAGTACTTC. It is translated as CASSLAGLVGEQYF.

The V call is TRBV2, the J call TRBJ1-2, with 10 bases identical to TRBD1. The V and J ends lost 6 bases and 7 bases, in that order; junction bases with no gene match: 14. CDR1 is SNHLY, CDR2 FYNNEI, per germline. The CDR3 consists of 16 residues. The CDR3 reads CASSLSTGGYTSGYTF. Written as DNA, the CDR3 is TGTGCCAGCAGCCTCTCGACAGGGGGCTACACTAGTGGCTACACCTTC.

This rearrangement joins TRBV19 to TRBJ2-5; 10 bases fit TRBD2. V trimming: 1 base; J trimming: 1 base; junction bases outside the gene matches: 3. Germline CDR1 LNHDA, CDR2 SQIVND (reference sequence). The CDR3 consists of 16 residues. The CDR3 loop is CASSIVRTSGQETQYF. The CDR3 coding sequence is TGTGCCAGTAGTATAGTTAGGACTAGCGGCCAAGAGACCCAGTACTTC.

The chain is built from TRBV9 and TRBJ2-2, with 13 bases matching TRBD2. The CDR3 contains 15 residues. The junction had 1 base not matched to a gene; V was cut back by 2 bases and J by 6 bases. CDR1 and CDR2 (germline): SGDLS, YYNGEE. The CDR3 nucleotides read TGTGCCAGCAGCGTGACTAGCGGGAGGTCCGGGGAGCTGTTTTTT. Translation: CASSVTSGRSGELFF.

This chain uses TRBV5-1 with TRBJ1-1, with TRBD1 as a possible D gene (5 bases). The germline V gene has CDR1 SGHRS and CDR2 YFSETQ. The CDR3 has 15 residues. The V end was cut by 4 bases, the J end by 3 bases, with 16 bases between. DNA for the CDR3: TGCGCCAGCAGCCGCTGGACAAATAAGGACACTGAAGCTTTCTTT. This sequence encodes CASSRWTNKDTEAFF.

The chain is built from TRBV7-8 and TRBJ1-5, with D perhaps matching TRBD1 (6 bases). This CDR3 has 14 residues. Germline V gives CDR1 SGHVS, CDR2 FQNEAQ. The ends were cut back, 1 base at V and 7 bases at J, with 11 bases in the middle. The CDR3 region is CASSLDRVGQPQHF. CDR3 coding DNA: TGTGCCAGCAGCTTAGACAGGGTTGGACAGCCCCAGCATTTT.

V usage is TRBV27 and J usage is TRBJ2-7; 9 bases fit TRBD1. The V gene's germline CDR1 is MNHEY and CDR2 SMNVEV (reference sequence). J lost 2 bases, V lost 6 bases, and 5 bases had no gene match. CDR3 size: 14 residues. CDR3 amino acids: CASRAGTGTYEQYF. CDR3 DNA sequence: TGTGCCAGCAGGGCCGGGACAGGGACCTACGAGCAGTACTTC.

V usage is TRBV4-1 and J usage is TRBJ2-1, with TRBD2 as a possible D gene (6 bases). V was pared by 2 bases and J by 4 bases, with 18 bases between. The CDR3 spans 17 residues. The germline V gene has CDR1 MGHRA and CDR2 YSYEKL. The CDR3 DNA follows: TGCGCCAGCAGCCAAATCCCCACTAGCAGGATATACAATGAGCAGTTCTTC. This codes for CASSQIPTSRIYNEQFF.

This chain joins TRBV6-6 and TRBJ2-3; the D gene is possibly TRBD2 (6 bases). V was shortened by 2 bases and J by 6 bases, with 12 bases between the two germline ends. The germline V gene has CDR1 MNHNY and CDR2 SVGAGI (reference sequence). The CDR3 has 14 residues. The CDR3, as DNA: TGTGCCAGCAGTTACACTGGTGCGGGGGATACGCAGTATTTT. This sequence encodes CASSYTGAGDTQYF.

The chain couples TRBV19 to TRBJ2-3; 10 bases match TRBD1. V was pared by 3 bases and J by 4 bases, with 16 bases of the junction left unmatched. CDR3 length: 19 residues. Germline V gives CDR1 LNHDA, CDR2 SQIVND (reference sequence). CDR3: CASSISGHSGQGVSDTQYF. The CDR3 DNA is TGTGCCAGTAGTATTTCGGGACACTCCGGACAGGGGGTGTCAGATACGCAGTATTTT.

This clone was seen once. The chain combines TRBV11-2 with TRBJ2-7, with 10 bases matching TRBD2. V shed 5 bases and J 2 bases; nucleotides not matched to a gene: 6. Germline V lookup: CDR1 SGHAT, CDR2 FQNNGV. The length of the CDR3 is 15 residues. The DNA for the CDR3 is TGTGCCAGCAGCCCGGAGCGGGAGGGAACCTACGAGCAGTACTTC. It encodes CASSPEREGTYEQYF.

V gene TRBV4-1 combines with J gene TRBJ2-3; 7 bases map to TRBD2. This CDR3 comprises 16 residues. In germline, CDR1 is MGHRA, CDR2 YSYEKL. J gave up 0 bases and V 8 bases, and 11 bases lay outside the gene matches. The CDR3: CASPDRGESSTDTQYF. CDR3 bases: TGCGCCAGCCCAGATCGGGGGGAGTCTAGCACAGATACGCAGTATTTT.

The chain joins TRBV5-4 to TRBJ1-4, with TRBD1 matching over 8 bases. With V trimmed by 4 bases and J by 13 bases, 15 bases remained unmatched. The CDR3 loop spans 15 amino acids. CDR1 and CDR2 from the germline V gene are SGHNT and YYREEE (reference sequence). For the CDR3, the DNA is TGTGCCAGCAGCAGTACAGGGGGACCGCCAAGGGGACTGTTTTTT. Protein sequence: CASSSTGGPPRGLFF.

This clone was picked up one time. The V gene is TRBV27, the J gene TRBJ2-1; TRBD2 matches at 9 bases. Per germline, CDR1 MNHEY and CDR2 SMNVEV (reference sequence). CDR3 length: 15 amino acids. V dropped 7 bases and J dropped 3; count of bases not matched to a gene: 7. CDR3 residues: CASTKRLADYNEQFF. The DNA for the CDR3 is TGTGCCAGCACCAAAAGACTAGCGGACTACAATGAGCAGTTCTTC.

The rearrangement links TRBV28 to TRBJ1-4, with D tentatively TRBD1 (5 bases). The CDR3 has 15 residues. V was cut by 8 bases and J by 1 base, with 14 bases left in between. Germline CDR1 is MDHEN and CDR2 is SYDVKM. The CDR3 nucleotides are TGTGCCAGCGCCTCCGGGGGTTTAACTAATGAAAAACTGTTTTTT. It translates to CASASGGLTNEKLFF.

The chain has TRBV19 and TRBJ1-1; D gene ambiguous. This CDR3 has 13 amino acids. Per the germline V gene, CDR1 is LNHDA and CDR2 is SQIVND (reference sequence). The V end lost 2 bases, the J end lost 2 bases, and 6 bases lay between the germline ends. The CDR3 spells CASSITTNTEAFF. The CDR3 DNA sequence: TGTGCCAGTAGTATAACGACAAACACTGAAGCTTTCTTT.

The gene calls are TRBV5-1 and TRBJ1-3; D gene uncertain. The CDR3 extends over 14 amino acids. Looked up from germline, CDR1 is SGHRS and CDR2 is YFSETQ. The V end lost 6 bases, the J end lost 0 bases, and 10 bases lay between the germline ends. The CDR3 nucleotides read TGCGCCAGCAAGGAGGGAACCTCTGGAAACACCATATATTTT. As protein: CASKEGTSGNTIYF.

This clone was found once. The chain couples TRBV19 to TRBJ2-6; perhaps TRBD1 as D (6 bases). Germline V gene data show CDR1 as LNHDA and CDR2 as SQIVND (reference sequence). This CDR3 has 16 residues. V lost 3 bases to trimming and J lost 0 bases, with 9 bases between them. The CDR3 protein is CASSMQGSSGANVLTF. CDR3 bases: TGTGCCAGTAGTATGCAGGGGAGCTCTGGGGCCAACGTCCTGACTTTC.

The rearrangement links TRBV5-1 to TRBJ2-3; TRBD1 matches at 7 bases. Germline V gene sequence: CDR1 SGHRS, CDR2 YFSETQ. There are 14 residues in the CDR3. Germline trimming cut 5 bases from V and 2 bases from J; bases unmatched to any gene: 5. CDR3 nucleotides: TGCGCCAGCAGTAGGGACAGTAACACAGATACGCAGTATTTT. Its protein is CASSRDSNTDTQYF.

This clone is judged medium-sized (0.01 to 0.1%). The rearrangement joins TRBV19 to TRBJ1-1; D remains ambiguous. This CDR3 is built from 13 residues. Germline loops: CDR1 LNHDA, CDR2 SQIVND (reference sequence). Deletions cut 3 bases from V and 1 base from J, with 6 bases between. The CDR3 reads CASSITRNTEAFF. Here the CDR3 DNA reads TGTGCCAGTAGTATTACACGGAACACTGAAGCTTTCTTT. Full variable domain (missing parts from reference TRBV19 and TRBJ1-1): DGGITQSPKYLFRKEGQNVTLSCEQNLNHDAMYWYRQDPGQGLRLIYYSQIVNDFQKGDIAEGYSVSREKKESFPLTVTSAQKNPTAFYLCASSITRNTEAFFGQGTRLTVV.

This chain uses TRBV9 with TRBJ2-2; TRBD2 aligns across 9 bases. In germline, CDR1 is SGDLS, CDR2 YYNGEE. The CDR3 is 16 amino acids. The V and J ends lost 2 bases and 4 bases, in that order; junction bases with no gene match: 6. The CDR3 DNA follows: TGTGCCAGCAGCGTCTCCGCGGGAGGGGCCACCGGGGAGCTGTTTTTT. Amino acid sequence: CASSVSAGGATGELFF.

Only a few counts were recorded for this clone. The rearrangement joins TRBV11-2 to TRBJ1-5, with D possibly matching TRBD1 (6 bases). The V and J ends lost 0 bases and 5 bases respectively, with 26 bases between them. CDR1 and CDR2 (germline): SGHAT, FQNNGV. This CDR3 is built from 20 residues. The CDR3 sequence: CASSLDSVQGGRIGDQPQHF. CDR3 in DNA: TGTGCCAGCAGCTTAGACTCAGTACAGGGTGGGCGAATCGGTGATCAGCCCCAGCATTTT.

V gene TRBV6-5 combines with J gene TRBJ2-7, with TRBD2 matching 9 bases. This CDR3 is built from 14 residues. V was clipped by 5 bases and J by 3 bases; unmatched bases: 5. Germline V gene sequence: CDR1 MNHEY, CDR2 SVGAGI. CDR3 in DNA: TGTGCCAGCAGTACCGGGACTAGCAGCTACGAGCAGTACTTC. Encoded protein: CASSTGTSSYEQYF.

The chain uses TRBV5-8 and TRBJ2-7; TRBD2 agrees at 7 bases. V lost 0 bases to trimming and J lost 4 bases; unmatched junction nucleotides: 7. There are 15 residues in the CDR3. Germline assignment: CDR1 SGHTS and CDR2 YDEGEE. The CDR3 loop is CASSLGGGSLYEQYF. The CDR3 DNA is TGTGCCAGCAGCTTGGGTGGCGGGAGTCTGTACGAGCAGTACTTC.